This entry describes one T cell receptor (beta chain). No antigen is known for it. Base qualities are not at hand, and no much larger clone is one base apart. The CDR3 measures 19 amino acids from cysteine to phenylalanine. Only the CDR3 region is kept as DNA, spanning 57 bases read in frame from base 1. Clipping removes 0 bases from V and 9 bases from J, with 19 as the unmatched junction base count. The germline V gene provides CDR1 SGHDT and CDR2 YYEEEE. Libraries were built with the immunoSEQ multiplex PCR assay. As for the authors' bioinformatics: A statistical classification framework was built to diagnose cytomegalovirus status from the catalog of TCR beta chain sequences. TCRdb retrieved this table from immuneACCESS and kept in-frame rearrangements only. Not all clones are present; in checked studies, unresolved V genes account for under half, and no reason is known for the remainder. That table furnishes V, J and clone size, whereas the DNA furnished D and trimming. For this sample the table gives 120,000 to 150,000 clones, of which 85% to 90% were detected only once. About 3% of the sample rests with the top ten.

This specimen belongs to a study of cytomegalovirus exposure and HLA in healthy donors (dated 2017 in TCRdb). Regarding the study in general: According to a later analysis, one platform produced both the roughly 120 validation repertoires and the 670 or so repertoires of the first cohort. In addition to the first cohort of around 670 subjects, a separate validation cohort of around 110 different subjects was used. High-throughput TCR immunosequencing, statistical association of individual TCRs with disease status, and machine learning were combined to predict cytomegalovirus infection status. The study was designed to test whether signatures of past pathogen exposure could be identified by cataloging public T cell receptors. Study-level results and caveats: Three of the identified cytomegalovirus-associated TCR beta chains were confirmed in vitro to be specific for cytomegalovirus antigens. All 120 or so repertoires were used to score co-occurrence in the validation cohort in a later analysis, because that analysis had no HLA typing for the cohort. Cytomegalovirus status was reported to be diagnosed by the classifier with high specificity and sensitivity in both the original and validation cohorts. While some public TCRs were present in many individuals, most TCR sequences turned up only very rarely across donors. The authors suggested that the approach could potentially be generalized to other disease states and immunological phenotypes. Subsequent analysis determined that TCRs grouped into clusters in the first cohort also showed a tendency toward co-occurrence across the roughly 110 validation repertoires, and 85% to 95% of cluster scores exceeded 0. A total of some 180 TCR beta chains were listed by the study as associated with cytomegalovirus.

Separate from the approximately 700-subject first cohort, the validation cohort of roughly 130 subjects was the group to which the donors belonged. The rearranged chain carries TRBV5-6 and TRBJ1-5; TRBD1 aligns with 9 central bases. The clonotype comes from a woman aged 18-29 years in good health and CMV-seropositive. The sample taken for sequencing was PBMCs. The DNA is TGTGCCAGCAGCTTGGTGCTTTCCGGGACAGGGAAGGGGTTAGGGCCCCAGCATTTT. Its amino acids are CASSLVLSGTGKGLGPQHF.